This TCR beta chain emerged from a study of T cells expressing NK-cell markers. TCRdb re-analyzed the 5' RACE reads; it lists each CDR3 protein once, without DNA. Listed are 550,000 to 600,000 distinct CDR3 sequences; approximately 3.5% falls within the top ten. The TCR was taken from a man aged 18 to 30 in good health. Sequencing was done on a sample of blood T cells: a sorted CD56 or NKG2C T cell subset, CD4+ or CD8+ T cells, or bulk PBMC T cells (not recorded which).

CDR3 sequence: CSGAKRNTGELFF. V is TRBV20-1 and J is TRBJ2-2. The CDR3 runs 13 residues. Germline loops: CDR1 DFQATT, CDR2 SNEGSKA (reference sequence).